The sequence of this T cell receptor (beta chain) was determined in a study of T cells in Graves' hyperthyroidism and ophthalmopathy (dated by TCRdb to between 2018 and 2021). As for the study more broadly: Peripheral blood was collected at initial diagnosis, before any treatment. An independent validation cohort of around 20 hyperthyroidism patients and approximately 16 patients who later progressed to ophthalmopathy tested prospective prediction of ophthalmopathy. In six Graves' hyperthyroidism patients, the study also compared T-cell repertoires from thyroid tissue with T-cell repertoires from blood. A discovery cohort of around 100 patients, 43 with Graves' ophthalmopathy and 55 to 60 with stable Graves' hyperthyroidism, was used to find distinguishing TCR V-J signatures. Once sampling was done, hyperthyroidism patients were given methimazole at a starting dose of 30 mg daily, whereas ophthalmopathy patients were given high-dose intravenous methylprednisolone. TCR Vbeta CDR3 sequencing of fewer than 150 peripheral blood samples (roughly 41 ophthalmopathy, over 70 hyperthyroidism and some 17 progressor patients) is reported in the paper. The approximately 100 discovery patients were randomly divided into training and test sets at a 7:3 ratio.

The TCR beta CDR3 regions were amplified from RNA transcripts. The TCR CDR3 was subjected to a first round of RT-PCR using the HTBI primer set and the Qiagen OneStep RT-PCR kit. Libraries were constructed in a second round of multiplex PCR, after which size selection and purification were performed. Libraries were sequenced paired-end with 100 bp reads on an Illumina HiSeq2000. Turning to the authors' computational methods: SOAPnuke was used to process the raw data, with reads discarded if the reads contained adapters or uncalled bases, had a mean Phred below 15, or lacked an exact constant-primer or identifier match. COPE v1.2.5 was used to merge the high-quality paired reads, and each unique nucleotide sequence was defined as a clonotype. MiTCR v1.1 was used to align clonotypes to the IMGT TRBV, TRBD and TRBJ reference segments. Analysis was restricted to V-J combinations with a frequency above 0.0001, which covered roughly 99% of repertoires. The TCS score was defined as F50 (clonal expansion) divided by E x V (chaos), with BLOSUM62-based TCRdist calculated between CDR3 peptides within each V-J. Welch's t-statistics and random forest reduced roughly 500 V-J features to 13, which were used in a naive Bayes classifier (R e1071). TCRdb took the public reads, trimmed them with fastp at Q25, ran MiXCR for clone calling and kept in-frame beta chains. Each entry merges the rows of one CDR3 protein and shows their most common DNA and genes. TCRdb assigned the V and J calls; the authors' analysis was not used. This sample is represented by 500,000 to 700,000 distinct CDR3 sequences; 16% of them were singletons. The leading ten clones occupy roughly 18% of the sample.

Its CDR3 holds 15 amino acids, cysteine through phenylalanine. Solely the CDR3 DNA is kept, with 45 bases framed from the first base. The germline V gene gives CDR1 as SNHLY and CDR2 as FYNNEI. From V the trimming removes 2 bases and from J it removes 8 bases, while the gene matches leave 2 bases of the junction unaccounted for. Study-wide conclusions, independent of this receptor: Most expanded thyroid clonotypes (frequency above 0.001) were also detected in blood, suggesting blood repertoires may reflect thyroid immune responses. Ophthalmopathy was separated from stable hyperthyroidism by a 13 V-J signature model, with roughly 88% sensitivity and just over 81% specificity obtained in cross-validation and 80%/75% obtained in testing. No statistical method was used to fix the sample size in advance, and group allocation was not hidden from the investigators. In validation, progression to ophthalmopathy was predicted by the model with around 71% sensitivity and under 85% specificity, a median of about 6.4 months before onset.

This clonotype occurred a few times. This clone's antigen is unknown. Base-call qualities are not available, and no considerably larger clone is one nucleotide away. Stable Graves' hyperthyroidism was defined as no progression to ophthalmopathy during 18 months of follow-up. Hyperthyroidism patients were newly diagnosed, had a disease duration of under 2 months, and were aged 18 to 65 years. Patients with uncontrolled infections, other autoimmune diseases, pregnancy or lactation were excluded. Diagnoses relied on clinical symptoms, serum thyroxine and TRAb, thyroid ultrasound and orbital computed tomography. PBMCs were separated from approximately 10 ml of fresh peripheral blood using Ficoll-Paque density gradient centrifugation. Total RNA was extracted with Trizol reagent, and quality was checked on an Agilent 2100 Bioanalyzer.

This receptor was identified in a woman aged 18-29 years with Graves' hyperthyroidism. The sample comprised blood. The rearranged segments are TRBV2 and TRBJ1-6; TRBD1 matches 11 bases in the middle. The nucleotide sequence is given as TGTGCCAGCAGTGAATTGGGACAGGGGGATTCACCCCTCCACTTT. Translated, this is CASSELGQGDSPLHF.